Described below is a single T cell receptor (beta chain) sequence and its context. Source study methods: By means of reference gene primer amplification, nucleated cell counts were estimated. Profiling relied on immunoSEQ multiplex PCR, and the TCRdb table lists in-frame clones only, not all of them. For V, J and clone size, that table is used; D and trimming come from the DNA. The table shows a few hundred thousand clones, with about 89% occurring only once. This record comes from a study of blood T cell repertoires in COVID-19. As for the study in general: Specimens from acute and convalescent COVID-19 originated in the United States, Italy and Spain. PBMCs, B-cell-depleted T cells, or T cells were the source of the cDNA or gDNA that made up the material.

The TCR comes from a woman aged 40 to 50 who had recovered from COVID-19. Sequenced input: peripheral blood.

The chain's CDR3 is CASSVNRGTANTGELFF. CDR3 nucleotide sequence: TGTGCCAGCAGTGTAAACCGCGGGACAGCCAACACCGGGGAGCTGTTTTTT. The V and J genes are TRBV2 and TRBJ2-2, with a tentative D call TRBD1 (7 bases). Germline CDR1 reads SNHLY; CDR2 reads FYNNEI. Trimming removed 4 bases from V and 2 bases from J, with 17 bases in between. This CDR3 contains 17 residues.